This passage covers 18 T cell receptor beta chains from one sample sequenced in a study of blood T cell repertoires in COVID-19. Sequencing was performed with immunoSEQ multiplex PCR; in TCRdb, only in-frame clones are kept and a portion is missing. The table includes more than 150,000 clones, approximately 84% detected once. The source material was PBMCs or T cells enriched from blood (not recorded which). The source of these receptors is a woman aged 50 to 60 who had recovered from COVID-19.

The genes are TRBV18 and TRBJ2-3, with D uncertain. This CDR3 has 13 residues. From germline, CDR1 is KGHSH and CDR2 LQKENI. The ends were cut back, 0 bases at V and 6 bases at J, with 7 bases in the middle. The CDR3 protein is CASSPPSRDTQYF. CDR3 nucleotide sequence: TGTGCCAGCTCACCACCTTCCAGGGATACGCAGTATTTT.

This clone has just one count. V is TRBV11-3 and J is TRBJ2-5, with 7 bases lining up with TRBD1. From germline, CDR1 is SGHNT and CDR2 YENEEA. The V gene end was trimmed by 6 bases and the J gene end by 5 bases; junction bases not matched to a gene: 12. This CDR3 is built from 15 residues. Written as DNA, the CDR3 is TGTGCCAGCAGTTATAGAGGGGGCGCATTGGAGACCCAGTACTTC. It is translated as CASSYRGGALETQYF.

The chain carries TRBV11-2 and TRBJ1-3, with D perhaps TRBD1 (6 bases). This CDR3 comprises 17 residues. V dropped 2 bases and J dropped 8 bases, with 22 bases sitting between them. Germline V gene data show CDR1 as SGHAT and CDR2 as FQNNGV. The CDR3 loop reads CASSLTWTDLRDDTIYF. CDR3 coding DNA: TGTGCCAGCAGCTTAACATGGACAGACCTCCGGGATGACACCATATATTTT.

This chain connects TRBV7-8 to TRBJ2-1; no definite D call. This CDR3 spans 17 amino acids. With 8 bases removed from V and 0 bases from J, the gap between germline ends came to 20 bases. Germline V gives CDR1 SGHVS, CDR2 FQNEAQ. CDR3 protein: CASGTPPWRSSYNEQFF. CDR3 bases: TGTGCCAGCGGCACCCCACCTTGGCGGTCCTCCTACAATGAGCAGTTCTTC. The full variable domain, with the rest looked up from reference TRBV7-8 and TRBJ2-1, is GAGVSQSPRYKVAKRGQDVALRCDPISGHVSLFWYQQALGQGPEFLTYFQNEAQLDKSGLPSDRFFAERPEGSVSTLKIQRTQQEDSAVYLCASGTPPWRSSYNEQFFGPGTRLTVL.

This chain connects TRBV2 to TRBJ2-3; 7 nucleotides match TRBD2. The CDR3 contains 16 residues. V lost 6 bases to trimming and J lost 3 bases; unmatched junction nucleotides: 12. Germline V gene data show CDR1 as SNHLY and CDR2 as FYNNEI. The chain's CDR3 is CASRRLAGGSTDTQYF. The DNA for the CDR3 is TGTGCCAGCAGACGACTAGCTGGGGGTTCGACAGATACGCAGTATTTT.

This clone is a singleton in its sample. The chain combines TRBV18 with TRBJ1-6; no definite D call. The V gene's germline CDR1 is KGHSH and CDR2 LQKENI. CDR3 length: 12 residues. Trimming took 2 bases from V and 11 from J, leaving 7 bases between them. This CDR3 reads CASSPEGPPLHF. CDR3 DNA sequence: TGTGCCAGCTCACCAGAGGGTCCACCCCTCCACTTT.

The chain joins TRBV6-5 to TRBJ1-1, with D possibly TRBD1 on 5 matching bases. This CDR3 region has 12 residues. CDR1 MNHEY and CDR2 SVGAGI come from the germline V gene. The V gene lost 11 bases and the J gene lost 3 bases, with 13 bases spanning the gap. CDR3 sequence: CAGMTGDTEAFF. In DNA, the CDR3 is TGTGCCGGAATGACGGGGGACACTGAAGCTTTCTTT.

The chain is built from TRBV6-1 and TRBJ2-7, with 8 bases identical to TRBD2. With V trimmed by 3 bases and J by 7 bases, 14 bases remained unmatched. The germline V gene encodes CDR1 MNHNS and CDR2 SASEGT. The CDR3 runs to 16 residues. CDR3 in amino acids: CASSEVVSGGAGEQYF. DNA for the CDR3: TGTGCCAGCAGTGAGGTGGTATCGGGGGGGGCTGGAGAGCAGTACTTC.

This sequence joins TRBV28 and TRBJ1-2; tentatively, D is TRBD1 (5 bases). Trimming stripped 6 bases from V and 2 bases from J, with 13 bases between. From germline, CDR1 is MDHEN and CDR2 SYDVKM. CDR3 length: 14 amino acids. This CDR3 reads CASRGQGGNYGYTF. The CDR3 nucleotides read TGTGCCAGCAGGGGCCAGGGTGGGAACTATGGCTACACCTTC.

V gene TRBV19 combines with J gene TRBJ1-1, with TRBD1 identical over 7 bases. Germline V gene data show CDR1 as LNHDA and CDR2 as SQIVND (reference sequence). J lost 0 bases, V lost 5 bases, and 3 bases had no gene match. The CDR3 has 14 amino acids. This CDR3 reads CASSLRGLNTEAFF. CDR3 DNA sequence: TGTGCCAGTAGTTTGAGGGGGCTGAACACTGAAGCTTTCTTT.

The chain carries TRBV5-6 and TRBJ2-1, with TRBD2 identical over 10 bases. This CDR3 contains 17 residues. The germline V gene has CDR1 SGHDT and CDR2 YYEEEE. V lost 6 bases, J lost 4 bases, and 13 bases stayed unmatched. Here the CDR3 reads CASISFGAGGKYNEQFF. CDR3 in DNA: TGTGCCAGCATTTCCTTCGGAGCGGGAGGGAAATACAATGAGCAGTTCTTC. The entire variable domain, with the rest obtained from reference TRBV5-6 and TRBJ2-1, is as follows: DAGVTQSPTHLIKTRGQQVTLRCSPKSGHDTVSWYQQALGQGPQFIFQYYEEEERQRGNFPDRFSGHQFPNYSSELNVNALLLGDSALYLCASISFGAGGKYNEQFFGPGTRLTVL.

The V call is TRBV28, the J call TRBJ1-5, with a weak D call TRBD1 (5 bases). Germline CDR1 is MDHEN and CDR2 is SYDVKM. V was pared by 7 bases and J by 6 bases, with 10 bases between. This CDR3 is built from 12 residues. The CDR3 DNA is TGTGCCAGCAATCAGGGTGGTCAGCCCCAGCATTTT. Amino acids: CASNQGGQPQHF.

The chain links TRBV11-2 to TRBJ1-1, with a weak D call TRBD1 (5 bases). V was pared by 3 bases and J by 1 base, with 12 bases between. This CDR3 comprises 15 residues. Germline assignment: CDR1 SGHAT and CDR2 FQNNGV. The CDR3 reads CASSFGGAKNTEAFF. In DNA, the CDR3 is TGTGCCAGCAGCTTTGGAGGGGCGAAGAACACTGAAGCTTTCTTT.

With regard to this clone: This CDR3 is also generated by other DNA sequences in the sample. The chain couples TRBV7-2 to TRBJ1-3; TRBD1 aligns across 7 bases. Germline V lookup: CDR1 SGHTA, CDR2 FQGNSA. Trimming removed 0 bases from V and 4 bases from J; junction bases left unmatched: 3. The CDR3 runs to 15 residues. This CDR3 reads CASSLATGSGNTIYF. CDR3 coding DNA: TGTGCCAGCAGCTTAGCGACAGGGTCCGGAAACACCATATATTTT.

This rearrangement joins TRBV6-5 to TRBJ2-7; 9 positions agree with TRBD2. This CDR3 region has 16 residues. V was pared by 0 bases and J by 4 bases, with 7 bases of the junction left unmatched. CDR1 is MNHEY, CDR2 SVGAGI, per germline. The CDR3 DNA sequence: TGTGCCAGCAGTTACTCGAGTGACAGCGGGAGGTACGAGCAGTACTTC. Residues: CASSYSSDSGRYEQYF.

The rearrangement joins TRBV5-5 to TRBJ2-7; no definite D call. V was pared by 0 bases and J by 3 bases, with 7 bases between. Germline V CDR1 and CDR2: SGHKS, YYEKEE (reference sequence). The length of the CDR3 is 13 residues. CDR3 bases: TGTGCCAGCAGCTTGGACAGTTACTACGAGCAGTACTTC. It specifies CASSLDSYYEQYF.

The genes are TRBV30 and TRBJ2-7; maybe TRBD1 (6 bases). V lost 3 bases and J 7 bases, leaving 16 bases between the germline ends. Germline V gene sequence: CDR1 GTSNPN, CDR2 SVGIG (reference sequence). This CDR3 region has 13 residues. The CDR3 sequence is CAWSRGSLGEQYF. CDR3 coding DNA: TGTGCCTGGAGCAGGGGCAGCCTAGGTGAGCAGTACTTC.

The V call is TRBV19, the J call TRBJ1-1; 8 bases agree with TRBD1. The V gene's germline CDR1 is LNHDA and CDR2 SQIVND (reference sequence). This CDR3 is built from 17 residues. J gave up 0 bases and V 3 bases, and 9 bases lay outside the gene matches. CDR3 nucleotides: TGTGCCAGTAGTATCGCCCTTGGACAGGGACTGAACACTGAAGCTTTCTTT. Translated: CASSIALGQGLNTEAFF.